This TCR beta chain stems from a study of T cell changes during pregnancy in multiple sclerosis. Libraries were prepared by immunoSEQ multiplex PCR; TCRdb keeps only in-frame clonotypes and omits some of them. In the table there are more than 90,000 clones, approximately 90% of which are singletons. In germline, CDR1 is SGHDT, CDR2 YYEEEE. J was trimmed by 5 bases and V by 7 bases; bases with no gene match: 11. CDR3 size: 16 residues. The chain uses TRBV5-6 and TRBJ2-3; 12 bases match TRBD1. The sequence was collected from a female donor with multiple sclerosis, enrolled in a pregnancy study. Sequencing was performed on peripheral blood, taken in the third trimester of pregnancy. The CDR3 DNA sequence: TGTGCCAGCTCAAGGGACAGGGGGCTTGGGGGAGATACGCAGTATTTT. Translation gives CASSRDRGLGGDTQYF.